The 13 T cell receptor beta chains below were found in one sample sequenced in a study of T cell responses to AZD1222 COVID-19 vaccine. TCRdb's table, derived via immunoSEQ multiplex PCR, lists solely in-frame clones and lacks some. The table shows about 100,000 clones, with 70% to 90% occurring only once. This material consisted of peripheral blood, taken 28 days after the second AZD1222 dose. The receptor source for this set is an adult who received the AZD1222 COVID-19 vaccine.

This clone occurred a few times. The V gene is TRBV7-9, the J gene TRBJ2-7, with a possible D match to TRBD2 (6 bases). Trimming removed 0 bases from V and 7 bases from J, with 10 bases in between. The germline V gene has CDR1 SEHNR and CDR2 FQNEAQ (reference sequence). The CDR3 covers 13 residues. The CDR3: CASSLAGLREQYF. Here the CDR3 DNA reads TGTGCCAGCAGCTTAGCGGGACTTCGAGAGCAGTACTTC. The entire variable domain, with the rest obtained from reference TRBV7-9 and TRBJ2-7, is as follows: DTGVSQNPRHKITKRGQNVTFRCDPISEHNRLYWYRQTLGQGPEFLTYFQNEAQLEKSRLLSDRFSAERPKGSFSTLEIQRTEQGDSAMYLCASSLAGLREQYFGPGTRLTVT.

This clone was recorded once. The chain carries TRBV19 and TRBJ1-1, with D unclear. Germline-derived CDR1 and CDR2 are LNHDA and SQIVND (reference sequence). The CDR3 covers 17 residues. Trimming pared 3 bases from V and 0 bases from J, leaving 17 bases between. CDR3 in DNA: TGTGCCAGTAGTATCCTTTGGGCAGTCCGCTTGAACACTGAAGCTTTCTTT. Translating it yields CASSILWAVRLNTEAFF.

In its sample, this clone was seen a few times. CDR3 amino acids: CASSPGLAGGYEQYF. Written as DNA, the CDR3 is TGCGCCAGCAGCCCGGGACTAGCGGGAGGGTACGAGCAGTACTTC. This chain links TRBV5-1 with TRBJ2-7; 16 nucleotides agree with TRBD2. Germline-derived CDR1 and CDR2 are SGHRS and YFSETQ. V shed 4 bases and J 4 bases; nucleotides not matched to a gene: 2. The length of the CDR3 is 15 residues.

The chain carries TRBV28 and TRBJ1-5; D gene ambiguous. V lost 6 bases and J 3 bases, leaving 12 bases between the germline ends. The CDR3 totals 14 residues. The germline V gene encodes CDR1 MDHEN and CDR2 SYDVKM. The CDR3 DNA sequence: TGTGCCAGCAGCCACGGCTTTGACAATCAGCCCCAGCATTTT. Encoded protein: CASSHGFDNQPQHF.

The chain couples TRBV11-2 to TRBJ1-2; TRBD1 might be the D (6 bases). V lost 1 base and J lost 13, with 16 bases in between. Looked up from germline, CDR1 is SGHAT and CDR2 is FQNNGV. The CDR3 runs 13 residues. CDR3 in DNA: TGTGCCAGCAGCTTAGGGAAACAGGGCTACTGCACCTTC. This codes for CASSLGKQGYCTF.

The V call is TRBV9, the J call TRBJ1-1; unclear D gene. V was shortened by 0 bases and J by 1 base, with 13 bases between the two germline ends. CDR3 length: 16 residues. Germline CDR1 reads SGDLS; CDR2 reads YYNGEE. The chain's CDR3 is CASSVDQAGGNTEAFF. The CDR3 DNA reads TGTGCCAGCAGCGTAGATCAGGCGGGTGGGAACACTGAAGCTTTCTTT.

The chain has TRBV5-1 and TRBJ1-1; unclear D gene. Germline-derived CDR1 and CDR2 are SGHRS and YFSETQ. CDR3 length: 14 residues. Trimming removed 3 bases from V and 0 bases from J, with 9 bases in between. The CDR3 loop reads CASSSDGLNTEAFF. Written as DNA, the CDR3 is TGCGCCAGCAGCTCGGACGGGTTGAACACTGAAGCTTTCTTT.

This clone appeared a few times. The V and J genes are TRBV4-3 and TRBJ2-7; possibly TRBD1 for D (6 bases). The germline CDR1 and CDR2 sequences are LGHNA and YSLEER. The V gene lost 4 bases and the J gene lost 3 bases, with 10 bases spanning the gap. The CDR3 spans 13 residues. For the CDR3, the DNA is TGCGCCAGCAGCCCTGGGGGCCGCTACGAGCAGTACTTC. As protein: CASSPGGRYEQYF.

This rearrangement joins TRBV7-6 to TRBJ1-1, with 7 bases fitting TRBD1. V gave up 1 base and J gave up 0 bases; unmatched junction bases: 5. Germline lookup yields CDR1 SGHVS and CDR2 FNYEAQ. The CDR3 runs 16 residues. The CDR3 loop reads CASSLGLTGMNTEAFF. CDR3 bases: TGTGCCAGCAGCTTAGGCTTGACAGGGATGAACACTGAAGCTTTCTTT.

The chain employs TRBV4-1 and TRBJ2-3; 10 bases are a match to TRBD2. Per germline, CDR1 MGHRA and CDR2 YSYEKL. The CDR3 is 18 residues long. The V gene end was trimmed by 1 base and the J gene end by 2 bases; junction bases not matched to a gene: 9. The CDR3 spells CASSQAELAGYNTDTQYF. Written as DNA, the CDR3 is TGCGCCAGCAGCCAAGCCGAACTAGCGGGGTACAACACAGATACGCAGTATTTT.

The CDR3 nucleotides are TGCGCCAGCAGCTTGATACTAGCAGACAATGAGCAGTTCTTC. Residues: CASSLILADNEQFF. This chain joins TRBV5-1 and TRBJ2-1, with D perhaps TRBD2 (6 bases). The length of the CDR3 is 14 residues. Germline CDR1 is SGHRS and CDR2 is YFSETQ. Trimming removed 1 base from V and 5 bases from J, with 10 bases in between.

A remark on this clone: A junction end diverges from the germline sequence, so it may reflect a read error. The CDR3 DNA follows: TGTGCCAGCAGCGTGGGACAGGGGCCTCACCCCGCCTTC. Residues: CASSVGQGPHPAF. This rearrangement joins TRBV5-8 to TRBJ1-2; 10 bases map to TRBD1. CDR3 length: 13 residues. In germline, CDR1 is SGHTS, CDR2 YDEGEE.

This chain connects TRBV2 to TRBJ2-3; TRBD1 matches 11 bases. CDR3 length: 14 residues. Germline V gene sequence: CDR1 SNHLY, CDR2 FYNNEI. J was trimmed by 3 bases and V by 6 bases; bases with no gene match: 2. The CDR3 coding sequence is TGTGCCAGCAGGGGGACAGGGGGGACAGATACGCAGTATTTT. This encodes CASRGTGGTDTQYF.